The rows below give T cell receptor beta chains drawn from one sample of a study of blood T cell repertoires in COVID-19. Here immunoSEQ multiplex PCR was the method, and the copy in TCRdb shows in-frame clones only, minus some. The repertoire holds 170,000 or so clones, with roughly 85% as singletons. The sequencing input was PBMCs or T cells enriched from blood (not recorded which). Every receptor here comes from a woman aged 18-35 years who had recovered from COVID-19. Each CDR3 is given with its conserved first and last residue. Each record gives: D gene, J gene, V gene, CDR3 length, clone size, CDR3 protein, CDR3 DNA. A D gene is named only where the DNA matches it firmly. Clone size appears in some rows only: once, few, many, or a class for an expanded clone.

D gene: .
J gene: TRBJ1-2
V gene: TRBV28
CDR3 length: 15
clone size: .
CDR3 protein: CASSGSGDLGYGYTF
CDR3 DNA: TGTGCCAGCAGCGGTTCGGGGGACCTGGGCTATGGCTACACCTTC

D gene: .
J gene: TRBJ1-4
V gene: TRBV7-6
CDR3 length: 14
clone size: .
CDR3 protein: CASSLVAGQEPLFF
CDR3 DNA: TGTGCCAGCAGCTTAGTGGCAGGCCAAGAGCCACTGTTTTTT

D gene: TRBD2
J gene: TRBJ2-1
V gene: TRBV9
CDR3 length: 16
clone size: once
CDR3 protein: CASSVELAGGVNEQFF
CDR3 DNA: TGTGCCAGCAGCGTAGAGCTAGCGGGGGGGGTCAATGAGCAGTTCTTC

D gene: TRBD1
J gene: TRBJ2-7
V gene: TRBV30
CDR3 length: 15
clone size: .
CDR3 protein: CAWSVGGTGAYEQYF
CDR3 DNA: TGTGCCTGGAGCGTTGGTGGGACAGGGGCCTACGAGCAGTACTTC

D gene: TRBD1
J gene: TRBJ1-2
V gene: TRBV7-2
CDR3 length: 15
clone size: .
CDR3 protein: CASSSDMGQPYGYTF
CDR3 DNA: TGTGCCAGCAGCTCAGATATGGGACAGCCCTATGGCTACACCTTC

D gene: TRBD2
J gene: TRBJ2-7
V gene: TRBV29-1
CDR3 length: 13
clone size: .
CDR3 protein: CSAVSGSSYEQYF
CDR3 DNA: TGCAGCGCAGTTAGCGGGAGTTCGTACGAGCAGTACTTC

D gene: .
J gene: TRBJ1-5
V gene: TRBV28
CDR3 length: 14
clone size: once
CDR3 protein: CASSLMGQNQPQHF
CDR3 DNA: TGTGCCAGCAGTTTAATGGGGCAGAATCAGCCCCAGCATTTT

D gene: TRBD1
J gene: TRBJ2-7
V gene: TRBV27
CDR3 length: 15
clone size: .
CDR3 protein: CASSFQRQGPGEQYF
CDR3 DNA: TGTGCCAGCAGTTTCCAACGACAGGGTCCGGGCGAGCAGTACTTC

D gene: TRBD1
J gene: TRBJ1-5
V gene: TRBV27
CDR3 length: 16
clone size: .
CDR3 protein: CASSAYSDRGNQPQHF
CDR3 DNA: TGTGCCAGCAGTGCCTATTCCGACAGGGGAAATCAGCCCCAGCATTTT

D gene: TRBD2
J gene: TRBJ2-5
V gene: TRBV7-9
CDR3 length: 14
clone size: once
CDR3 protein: CASSSQTSVETQYF
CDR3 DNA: TGTGCCAGCAGCTCACAAACTAGCGTGGAGACCCAGTACTTC

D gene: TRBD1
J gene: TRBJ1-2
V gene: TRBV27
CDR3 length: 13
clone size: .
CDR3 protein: CATYGQGDYGYTF
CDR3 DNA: TGTGCCACCTACGGACAGGGCGACTATGGCTACACCTTC